The 31 T cell receptor beta chains given below trace back to one sample, sequenced in a study of blood T cells in healthy people across ages. Combining a sample-barcoded 5' primer with a J-beta primer mix, a second PCR ran for roughly 7 to 11 cycles. TCRdb reprocessed the 5' RACE reads via MiXCR and lists one record per CDR3 protein. The data hold 550,000 to 650,000 distinct CDR3 sequences, with about 30% observed a single time. Sequences were obtained from blood. Receptor source: an elderly woman in good health.

Comment on this clonotype: The CDR3 carries no conserved terminal phenylalanine or tryptophan, so it likely arises from a read error. The chain employs TRBV20-1 and TRBJ2-1; weak D call: TRBD1 (5 bases). CDR3 size: 10 residues. Germline CDR1 DFQATT, CDR2 SNEGSKA (reference sequence). Trimming removed 3 bases at V and 10 bases at J, with 7 bases between. The CDR3 bases are TGCAGTGCTAGCTACAGGGAGCAGTTCTGC. Encoded protein: CSASYREQFC.

In its sample, this clonotype was seen many times. The rearrangement uses TRBV4-2 and TRBJ2-7; possibly TRBD1 for D (6 bases). The CDR3 is made up of 15 amino acids. Germline V gene data show CDR1 as LGHNA and CDR2 as YNFKEQ. V dropped 1 base and J dropped 0 bases, with 10 bases sitting between them. CDR3 protein: CASSQVTGSSYEQYF. The CDR3 nucleotides are TGTGCCAGCAGCCAAGTCACAGGGAGCTCCTACGAGCAGTACTTC.

This clonotype appeared many times. This chain joins TRBV2 and TRBJ2-7, with D perhaps TRBD2 (6 bases). V was clipped by 4 bases and J by 5 bases, with 12 bases between them. The length of the CDR3 is 13 residues. CDR1 SNHLY and CDR2 FYNNEI come from the germline V gene. Here the CDR3 reads CASSVGGIHEQYF. The CDR3 DNA reads as TGTGCCAGCAGTGTGGGCGGGATCCACGAGCAGTACTTC.

In regard to this clonotype: A read error may be the cause here, since a much bigger clone is one base away. The gene calls are TRBV4-2 and TRBJ2-7; no reliable D call. Germline V lookup: CDR1 LGHNA, CDR2 YNFKEQ. V was trimmed by 0 bases and J by 12 bases, leaving 18 bases between them. The CDR3 has 14 amino acids. The CDR3 DNA reads TGTGCCAGCAGCCAAGACTCTACTGCGGAGACCCGGTACTTC. The encoded protein is CASSQDSTAETRYF.

This clonotype was detected ten times or more. V is TRBV7-9 and J is TRBJ1-4; TRBD1 is a possible D gene (5 bases). Germline CDR1 reads SEHNR; CDR2 reads FQNEAQ (reference sequence). The V gene lost 5 bases and the J gene lost 13 bases, with 14 bases spanning the gap. There are 12 residues in the CDR3. CDR3: CASSLWQGRLFF. DNA of the CDR3: TGTGCCAGCAGCCTTTGGCAGGGTAGACTGTTTTTT.

V usage is TRBV27 and J usage is TRBJ1-3, with 9 nucleotides matching TRBD1. The CDR3 has 13 amino acids. From germline, CDR1 is MNHEY and CDR2 SMNVEV (reference sequence). V trimming: 8 bases; J trimming: 3 bases; junction bases outside the gene matches: 2. CDR3 protein: CASWTGDGNTIYF. The CDR3 nucleotides are TGTGCCAGCTGGACAGGGGATGGAAACACCATATATTTT.

V usage is TRBV4-2 and J usage is TRBJ1-4, with D uncertain. The V and J ends lost 1 base and 8 bases respectively, with 11 bases between them. The CDR3 has 14 residues. Germline CDR1 and CDR2: LGHNA and YNFKEQ. As DNA, the CDR3 is TGTGCCAGCAGCCAAGGTGTTTTGAGAGAAAAACTGTTTTTT. It yields the protein CASSQGVLREKLFF.

This rearrangement joins TRBV24-1 to TRBJ1-2; a possible D gene is TRBD1 (5 bases). In germline, CDR1 is KGHDR, CDR2 SFDVKD. This CDR3 is built from 15 residues. V lost 3 bases and J lost 2, with 12 bases in between. The chain's CDR3 is CATSDPATANYGYTF. CDR3 coding DNA: TGTGCCACCAGTGATCCCGCGACAGCGAACTATGGCTACACCTTC.

This clonotype has ten or more counts. The V and J genes are TRBV29-1 and TRBJ2-7; D is unclear. The CDR3 is 11 amino acids. Trimming took 3 bases from V and 5 from J, leaving 8 bases between them. Germline-derived CDR1 and CDR2 are SQVTM and ANQGSEA. The CDR3 protein is CSVELRDEQYF. The CDR3 DNA reads TGCAGCGTTGAGCTCCGGGACGAGCAGTACTTC.

This clonotype was picked up one time. It may be a read error: a sequence one base away is much more abundant. The chain joins TRBV27 to TRBJ2-7; maybe TRBD1 (6 bases). The tail of the sequence fits TRBJ2-5 better, so the J call may be wrong. CDR1 MNHEY and CDR2 SMNVEV come from the germline V gene (reference sequence). This CDR3 has 14 amino acids. CDR3 bases: TGTGCCAGCAGTTTCTGGGGGCGACAAAAGACCCAGTACTTC. This gives the protein CASSFWGRQKTQYF.

The V and J genes are TRBV7-9 and TRBJ1-1; D is uncertain. Deletions cut 7 bases from V and 2 bases from J, with 11 bases between. CDR1 and CDR2 from the germline V gene are SEHNR and FQNEAQ (reference sequence). The CDR3 totals 13 residues. The CDR3: CASKGDSNTEAFF. As DNA, the CDR3 is TGTGCCAGCAAAGGAGATTCAAACACTGAAGCTTTCTTT. Using reference TRBV7-9 and TRBJ1-1 for the parts outside the CDR3, the full variable domain is DTGVSQNPRHKITKRGQNVTFRCDPISEHNRLYWYRQTLGQGPEFLTYFQNEAQLEKSRLLSDRFSAERPKGSFSTLEIQRTEQGDSAMYLCASKGDSNTEAFFGQGTRLTVV.

This clonotype was counted many times. The rearrangement joins TRBV7-2 to TRBJ2-5; D may be TRBD2 (6 bases). Germline CDR1 is SGHTA and CDR2 is FQGNSA. The CDR3 totals 13 residues. V shed 1 base and J shed 5 bases, with 8 bases lying between them. The DNA for the CDR3 is TGTGCCAGCAGCTTAGAACGGGGGGAGACCCAGTACTTC. Protein: CASSLERGETQYF.

In this sample, this clonotype turned up many times. The chain combines TRBV10-3 with TRBJ2-5; D is ambiguous. This CDR3 comprises 13 residues. V lost 3 bases and J 1 base, leaving 6 bases between the germline ends. Germline V lookup: CDR1 ENHRY, CDR2 SYGVKD. CDR3 region: CAISDTPQETQYF. The DNA for the CDR3 is TGTGCCATCAGTGATACTCCCCAAGAGACCCAGTACTTC.

About this clonotype itself: A much larger clone lies one base from this, so it may be a read error. This chain connects TRBV4-2 to TRBJ2-1; D may be TRBD1 or TRBD2 (5 bases each). In germline, CDR1 is LGHNA, CDR2 YNFKEQ. The CDR3 runs 16 residues. The ends were cut back, 0 bases at V and 5 bases at J, with 14 bases in the middle. The CDR3 reads CASSQDRGRANNEQFF. In DNA, the CDR3 is TGTGCCAGCAGCCAAGATCGGGGCAGGGCAAACAATGAGCAGTTCTTC.

Regarding this clonotype: This may arise from a read error, as a much more abundant clone is one base away. Because the CDR3's place on the DNA is in doubt, the DNA is left out and the CDR3 is given as listed by TCRdb. The chain links TRBV9 to TRBJ2-5. CDR1 and CDR2 from the germline V gene are SGDLS and YYNGEE. The CDR3 totals 15 residues, both ends included. The chain's CDR3 is CASSVAAGSLYEQHF.

About this clonotype itself: A read error may be the cause here, since a much bigger clone is one base away. The gene calls are TRBV29-1 and TRBJ1-4, with a weak D call TRBD1 (5 bases). The CDR3 is made up of 14 amino acids. Germline lookup yields CDR1 SQVTM and CDR2 ANQGSEA. The V and J ends lost 8 bases and 8 bases respectively, with 21 bases between them. The CDR3 loop reads CSTILGAGGEKLFF. For the CDR3, the DNA is TGCAGCACCATTCTAGGGGCTGGTGGGGAAAAACTGTTTTTT.

For this clonotype: Being one base from a much bigger clone, this may be a read error. Here the CDR3 reads CAGSLGDSSYGYTF. Here the CDR3 DNA reads TGCGCCGGCAGTTTGGGGGACAGCTCCTATGGCTACACCTTC. This sequence joins TRBV5-1 and TRBJ1-2, with 7 bases lining up with TRBD1. CDR1 and CDR2 from the germline V gene are SGHRS and YFSETQ. This CDR3 has 14 amino acids.

This chain connects TRBV19 to TRBJ1-5; weak D call: TRBD1 (5 bases). CDR3 length: 15 residues. Trimming removed 7 bases at V and 0 bases at J, with 13 bases between. Germline V gene data show CDR1 as LNHDA and CDR2 as SQIVND (reference sequence). CDR3 in amino acids: CASKEGQFSNQPQHF. In nucleotides, the CDR3 is TGTGCCAGTAAGGAGGGGCAGTTTAGCAATCAGCCCCAGCATTTT. Full variable domain (rest looked up from reference TRBV19 and TRBJ1-5): DGGITQSPKYLFRKEGQNVTLSCEQNLNHDAMYWYRQDPGQGLRLIYYSQIVNDFQKGDIAEGYSVSREKKESFPLTVTSAQKNPTAFYLCASKEGQFSNQPQHFGDGTRLSIL.

This clonotype was found a few times. A much larger clone differs by one base, so this may be a read error. The rearrangement joins TRBV29-1 to TRBJ2-5; 16 positions match TRBD2. This CDR3 region has 17 residues. Germline CDR1 reads SQVTM; CDR2 reads ANQGSEA. Losses at the gene ends were 5 bases for V and 11 bases for J; bases not matched to a gene: 17. The CDR3 loop is CSVRGLAGGDVYNEQYF. The CDR3 region has the DNA TGCAGCGTTAGGGGACTAGCGGGGGGGGACGTCTACAATGAGCAGTACTTC.

The chain has TRBV9 and TRBJ2-1, with D maybe TRBD2 (5 bases). The CDR3 consists of 13 residues. V was clipped by 0 bases and J by 6 bases, with 7 bases between them. CDR1 SGDLS and CDR2 YYNGEE come from the germline V gene. CDR3 in DNA: TGTGCCAGCAGCGTAGACGGGGTCAATGAGCAGTTCTTC. Its protein is CASSVDGVNEQFF.

This clonotype appeared a few times. The V call is TRBV29-1, the J call TRBJ2-3; no reliable D call. Trimming took off 8 bases at V and 6 bases at J, with 12 bases between the two ends. This CDR3 spans 11 amino acids. Germline V gives CDR1 SQVTM, CDR2 ANQGSEA. The chain's CDR3 is CSSIDWDTQYF. The CDR3 region has the DNA TGCAGCTCTATTGATTGGGATACGCAGTATTTT.

A remark on this clonotype: This may be a read error, as it is one base from a much larger clone. The V call is TRBV6-6, the J call TRBJ2-7, with a possible D match to TRBD2 (6 bases). V was trimmed by 8 bases and J by 10 bases, leaving 27 bases between them. Germline V gives CDR1 MNHNY, CDR2 SVGAGI (reference sequence). This CDR3 has 15 residues. CDR3 DNA sequence: TGTGCCAGCTCGGGGGAAAGGCCTAGCAAAAACGTTCAGTACTTC. Translation gives CASSGERPSKNVQYF.

This clonotype was observed at least ten times. The chain carries TRBV27 and TRBJ2-3; TRBD2 matches at 8 bases. With V trimmed by 1 base and J by 1 base, 4 bases remained unmatched. The CDR3 sequence is 16 residues long. In germline, CDR1 is MNHEY, CDR2 SMNVEV (reference sequence). Here the CDR3 DNA reads TGTGCCAGCAGTTTATACGGGGGGGGCGGCACAGATACGCAGTATTTT. This codes for CASSLYGGGGTDTQYF.

The table lists this clonotype with many counts. The CDR3 region is CASSLARDSDSSGANVLTF. The CDR3 nucleotides are TGCGCCAGCAGCTTGGCCCGGGACAGCGATAGCTCTGGGGCCAACGTCCTGACTTTC. V usage is TRBV5-1 and J usage is TRBJ2-6, with 7 bases that match TRBD1. CDR3 length equals 19 residues. V trimming: 0 bases; J trimming: 0 bases; junction bases outside the gene matches: 9. Germline V gene data show CDR1 as SGHRS and CDR2 as YFSETQ.

This clonotype was seen at least ten times. The chain employs TRBV6-2 or TRBV6-3 and TRBJ1-1, with 8 bases fitting TRBD1. V gave up 2 bases and J gave up 2 bases; unmatched junction bases: 7. The CDR3 is 16 amino acids. Germline V gene data show CDR1 as MNHEY and CDR2 as SVGEGT. DNA for the CDR3: TGTGCCAGCAGTTACAGGACAGGGATGATTAACACTGAAGCTTTCTTT. The encoded protein is CASSYRTGMINTEAFF.

This clonotype was seen at least ten times. The genes are TRBV5-6 and TRBJ1-4, with D tentatively TRBD1 (6 bases). Per the germline V gene, CDR1 is SGHDT and CDR2 is YYEEEE. V was clipped by 0 bases and J by 8 bases, with 17 bases between them. The CDR3 is made up of 16 amino acids. DNA for the CDR3: TGTGCCAGCAGCTTGGCCGGGGGACAAGCCTGGGAAAAACTGTTTTTT. Its protein is CASSLAGGQAWEKLFF.

Of note for this clonotype: The junction departs from the called germline gene at one end, perhaps through a read error. The J gene is TRBJ2-2, the V gene TRBV5-1; possibly TRBD2 for D (5 bases). The CDR3 loop spans 16 amino acids. The germline CDR1 and CDR2 sequences are SGHRS and YFSETQ. CDR3 in DNA: TGCGCCAGCAGCTTGGCCGCCAGCGCGAACACCGGGGAGCGGTTTTTT. Its protein product is CASSLAASANTGERFF.

The V call is TRBV19, the J call TRBJ1-5; the match to TRBD1 covers 9 bases. The junction had 7 bases not matched to a gene; V was cut back by 6 bases and J by 7 bases. The germline V gene has CDR1 LNHDA and CDR2 SQIVND (reference sequence). CDR3 length: 14 residues. CDR3 residues: CASRFTGGEQPQHF. In DNA, the CDR3 is TGTGCCAGTAGGTTCACAGGGGGCGAGCAGCCCCAGCATTTT.

This clonotype has a handful of counts. The chain joins TRBV13 to TRBJ1-4; D unresolved. This CDR3 is built from 12 residues. Trimming took 2 bases from V and 8 from J, leaving 6 bases between them. Looked up from germline, CDR1 is PRHDT and CDR2 is FYEKMQ (reference sequence). The CDR3 nucleotides are TGTGCCAGCAGCTTATCAGACGAAAAACTGTTTTTT. It translates to CASSLSDEKLFF.

This clonotype was recorded only once. This chain links TRBV10-3 with TRBJ2-7; the D gene is possibly TRBD1 (6 bases). Trimming cost V 2 bases and J 6 bases, with 14 bases left between them. The germline V gene has CDR1 ENHRY and CDR2 SYGVKD. The CDR3 length is 14 residues. The CDR3 loop reads CAISEENRESEQYF. The CDR3 DNA reads TGTGCCATCAGTGAGGAGAACAGGGAGTCCGAGCAGTACTTC.

The chain uses TRBV9 and TRBJ2-7; the match to TRBD1 covers 7 bases. The V gene end was trimmed by 3 bases and the J gene end by 2 bases; junction bases not matched to a gene: 8. Germline values: CDR1 SGDLS, CDR2 YYNGEE. The CDR3 totals 15 residues. The CDR3 DNA reads as TGTGCCAGCAGCGGATCGGCTACAGGGGCCTACGAGCAGTACTTC. It codes for CASSGSATGAYEQYF.